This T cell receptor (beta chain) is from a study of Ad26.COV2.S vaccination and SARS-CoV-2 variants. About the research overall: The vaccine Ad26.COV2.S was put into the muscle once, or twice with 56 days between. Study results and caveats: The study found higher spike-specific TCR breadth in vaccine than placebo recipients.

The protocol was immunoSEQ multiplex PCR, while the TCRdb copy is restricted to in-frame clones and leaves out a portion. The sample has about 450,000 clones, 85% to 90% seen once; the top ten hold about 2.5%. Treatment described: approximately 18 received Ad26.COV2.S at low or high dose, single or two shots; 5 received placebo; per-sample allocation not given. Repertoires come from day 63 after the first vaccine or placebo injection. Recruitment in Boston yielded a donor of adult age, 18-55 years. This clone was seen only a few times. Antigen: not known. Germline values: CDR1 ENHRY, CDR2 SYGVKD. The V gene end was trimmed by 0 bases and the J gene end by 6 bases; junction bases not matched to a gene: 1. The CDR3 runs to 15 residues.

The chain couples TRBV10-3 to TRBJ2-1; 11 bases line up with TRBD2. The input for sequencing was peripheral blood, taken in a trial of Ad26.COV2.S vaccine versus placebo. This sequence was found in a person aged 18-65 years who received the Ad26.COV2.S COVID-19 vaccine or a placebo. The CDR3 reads CAISESLAGANEQFF. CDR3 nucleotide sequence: TGTGCCATCAGTGAGTCACTAGCGGGGGCCAATGAGCAGTTCTTC.